This entry describes one T cell receptor (beta chain). Germline CDR1 SQVTM, CDR2 ANQGSEA. Trimming pared 0 bases from V and 6 bases from J, leaving 12 bases between. The CDR3 has 13 residues. In the authors' methods: It was from reference gene primer amplification that nucleated cell counts were estimated. The method was immunoSEQ multiplex PCR; TCRdb's version includes in-frame clones alone and lacks a portion of them. V, J and clone size derive from that table, while D and trimming were established from the DNA sequence. The sample holds fewer than 250,000 clones, 88% seen once. The data were taken from a study of blood T cell repertoires in COVID-19. About the research overall: COVID-19 samples from acute and convalescent phases originated in the United States, Italy and Spain. PBMCs, B-cell-depleted T cells, or T cells provided the cDNA or gDNA that made up the material.

The sequencing sample was made of peripheral blood. The genes are TRBV29-1 and TRBJ2-7; D is uncertain. This receptor was obtained from a man in his 70s with acute or convalescent COVID-19. The CDR3 DNA reads TGCAGCGTTGAAGATCAAAAGCGTGGCGAGCAGTACTTC. Translating it yields CSVEDQKRGEQYF.